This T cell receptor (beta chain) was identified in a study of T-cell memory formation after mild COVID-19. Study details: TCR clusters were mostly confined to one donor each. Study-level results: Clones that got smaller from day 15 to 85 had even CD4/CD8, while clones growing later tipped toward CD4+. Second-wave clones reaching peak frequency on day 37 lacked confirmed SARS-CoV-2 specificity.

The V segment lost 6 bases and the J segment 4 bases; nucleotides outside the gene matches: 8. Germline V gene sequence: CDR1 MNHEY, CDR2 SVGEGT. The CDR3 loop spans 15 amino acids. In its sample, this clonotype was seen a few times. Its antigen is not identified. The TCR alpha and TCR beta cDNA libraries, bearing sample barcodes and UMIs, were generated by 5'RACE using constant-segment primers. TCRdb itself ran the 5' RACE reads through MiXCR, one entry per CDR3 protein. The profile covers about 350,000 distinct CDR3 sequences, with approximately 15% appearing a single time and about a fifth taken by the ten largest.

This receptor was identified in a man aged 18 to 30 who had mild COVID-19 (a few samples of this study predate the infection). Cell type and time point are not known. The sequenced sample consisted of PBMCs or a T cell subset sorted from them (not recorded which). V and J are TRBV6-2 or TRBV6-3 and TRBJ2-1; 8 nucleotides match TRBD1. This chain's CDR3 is CASRLTGELYNEQFF. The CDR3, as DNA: TGTGCCAGCAGACTGACAGGGGAGCTATACAATGAGCAGTTCTTC.